One and the same sample provided the 5 T cell receptor beta chains below, sequenced in a study of T cells in Graves' hyperthyroidism and ophthalmopathy. TCR beta CDR3 regions were amplified from RNA. HTBI primers were employed in a first-round RT-PCR of the TCR CDR3. TCRdb passed the multiplex PCR reads through MiXCR, listing each CDR3 protein once. Here the sample spans about 350,000 distinct CDR3 sequences, around 13% being singletons. Sequencing was carried out using blood. These receptors came from a woman aged 25 to 39 with Graves' hyperthyroidism.

The V call is TRBV10-2, the J call TRBJ2-2; TRBD1 agrees at 8 bases. CDR3 size: 13 residues. Germline V gene lookup returns CDR1 WSHSY and CDR2 SAAADI. Trimming took 10 bases from V and 2 from J; bases not matched to a gene: 3. This chain's CDR3 is CATQGVNTGELFF. Here the CDR3 DNA reads TGCGCCACACAGGGGGTCAACACCGGGGAGCTGTTTTTT.

This clonotype was seen repeatedly, ten times or more. The rearrangement joins TRBV12-3 or TRBV12-4 to TRBJ1-3; 7 nucleotides agree with TRBD1. The CDR3 totals 16 residues. Trimming removed 3 bases from V and 7 bases from J; junction bases left unmatched: 12. The CDR3: CASSFLTGARGNTIYF. The CDR3 DNA reads as TGTGCCAGCAGTTTCCTTACAGGGGCGCGAGGGAACACCATATATTTT.

In this sample, this clonotype turned up a few times. The J gene is TRBJ1-2, the V gene TRBV7-2; the match to TRBD1 covers 10 bases. V was pared by 3 bases and J by 7 bases, with 11 bases of the junction left unmatched. The germline gives CDR1 SGHTA, CDR2 FQGNSA. There are 16 residues in the CDR3. Here the CDR3 reads CASSLRPGTGESGYTF. CDR3 nucleotide sequence: TGTGCCAGCAGCTTGCGCCCAGGGACAGGGGAGTCTGGCTACACCTTC.

At least ten counts were recorded for this clonotype. V and J are TRBV30 and TRBJ2-2; D tentatively fits TRBD1 or TRBD2 (5 bases each). CDR1 is GTSNPN and CDR2 is SVGIG in the germline V gene (reference sequence). The CDR3 loop spans 15 amino acids. Trimming took 2 bases from V and 0 from J, leaving 10 bases between them. This chain's CDR3 is CAWSRGATNTGELFF. CDR3 sequence (DNA): TGTGCCTGGAGTCGGGGCGCCACGAACACCGGGGAGCTGTTTTTT.

V is TRBV3-1 and J is TRBJ1-4; TRBD1 aligns across 7 bases. CDR1 LGHDT and CDR2 YNNKEL come from the germline V gene (reference sequence). The CDR3 is made up of 15 amino acids. With V trimmed by 5 bases and J by 10 bases, 13 bases remained unmatched. The CDR3 DNA sequence: TGTGCCAGCAGCACCCTGACAGGGAATACGAGAAAACTGTTTTTT. Protein sequence: CASSTLTGNTRKLFF. The complete variable domain, with remaining parts taken from reference TRBV3-1 and TRBJ1-4, reads DTAVSQTPKYLVTQMGNDKSIKCEQNLGHDTMYWYKQDSKKFLKIMFSYNNKELIINETVPNRFSPKSPDKAHLNLHINSLELGDSAVYFCASSTLTGNTRKLFFGSGTQLSVL.